This TCR beta chain was sequenced in a study of PD-1 blockade in mismatch repair-deficient tumors. Generated by immunoSEQ multiplex PCR, the TCRdb table keeps only in-frame clones and is missing some. The data hold roughly 53,000 clones, with around 80% observed a single time. Between the trimmed V and J ends, which lost 6 bases and 1 base, there was a span of 4 bases. Germline V gives CDR1 MNHNS, CDR2 SASEGT. The CDR3 contains 12 residues. The sequencing used peripheral blood, collected 4 weeks after starting pembrolizumab. This chain links TRBV6-1 with TRBJ1-5; D call uncertain. This TCR came from an adult with mismatch repair-deficient cancer. CDR3 loop: CASRDSNQPQHF. CDR3 nucleotide sequence: TGTGCCAGCAGGGACAGCAATCAGCCCCAGCATTTT.